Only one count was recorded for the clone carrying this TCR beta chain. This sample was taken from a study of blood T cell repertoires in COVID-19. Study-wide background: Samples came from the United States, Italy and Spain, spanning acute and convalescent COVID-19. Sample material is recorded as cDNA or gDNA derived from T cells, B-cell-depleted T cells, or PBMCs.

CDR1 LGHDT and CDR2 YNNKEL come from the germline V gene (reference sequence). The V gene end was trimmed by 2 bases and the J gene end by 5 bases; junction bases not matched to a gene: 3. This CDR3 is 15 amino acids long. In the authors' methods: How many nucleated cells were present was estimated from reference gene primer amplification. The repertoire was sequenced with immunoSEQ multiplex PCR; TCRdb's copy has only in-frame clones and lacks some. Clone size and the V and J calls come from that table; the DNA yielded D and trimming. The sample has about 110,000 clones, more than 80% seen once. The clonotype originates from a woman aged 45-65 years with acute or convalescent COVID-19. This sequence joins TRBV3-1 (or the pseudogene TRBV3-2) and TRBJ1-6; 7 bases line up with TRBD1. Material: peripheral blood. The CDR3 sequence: CASSQHDRDNSPLHF. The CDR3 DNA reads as TGTGCCAGCAGCCAACACGACAGGGATAATTCACCCCTCCACTTT.